This entry lists 8 T cell receptor beta chains sequenced from one sample in a study of T cells in Graves' hyperthyroidism and ophthalmopathy. TCR beta CDR3 regions were amplified from RNA. An initial round of RT-PCR targeting the TCR CDR3 relied on the HTBI primer set. From the multiplex PCR reads, TCRdb called clonotypes with MiXCR, one entry per CDR3 protein. Of roughly 420,000 distinct CDR3 sequences listed, about 15% are singletons. Sequencing was carried out using blood. These receptor sequences come from a woman aged 18-30 years with Graves' hyperthyroidism.

This clonotype was seen many times. J is TRBJ2-1 and V is TRBV11-2; 9 bases align to TRBD2. This CDR3 spans 16 amino acids. With V trimmed by 5 bases and J by 6 bases, 11 bases remained unmatched. Germline loops: CDR1 SGHAT, CDR2 FQNNGV. CDR3 bases: TGTGCCAGCAGCCGCGCCTTTAGCGGGAGTGGCAATGAGCAGTTCTTC. Protein sequence: CASSRAFSGSGNEQFF.

In its sample, this clonotype was seen many times. The chain has TRBV24-1 and TRBJ2-5, with D maybe TRBD2 (5 bases). V dropped 3 bases and J dropped 7 bases, with 8 bases sitting between them. The CDR3 has 12 amino acids. Per the germline V gene, CDR1 is KGHDR and CDR2 is SFDVKD. The CDR3 is CATSDPRGTQYF. DNA of the CDR3: TGTGCCACCAGTGATCCCCGGGGGACCCAGTACTTC.

The V and J genes are TRBV2 and TRBJ2-5, with 8 bases aligning to TRBD2. Germline assignment: CDR1 SNHLY and CDR2 FYNNEI. The trim removed 6 bases at V and 5 bases at J, leaving 5 bases unmatched. CDR3 length: 13 amino acids. Here the CDR3 reads CASRQRGWETQYF. The CDR3 DNA reads TGTGCCAGCAGGCAGCGGGGGTGGGAGACCCAGTACTTC.

This clonotype was found a few times. This may be a read error, as it is one base from a much larger clone. This chain joins TRBV20-1 and TRBJ2-7, with no clear D. The CDR3 sequence is 12 residues long. Germline V gene lookup returns CDR1 DFQATT and CDR2 SNEGSKA (reference sequence). Trimming took off 5 bases at V and 7 bases at J, with 15 bases between the two ends. For the CDR3, the DNA is TGCAGTGCTGGAGCTCCGAATGGAGAGCAGTACTTC. Its protein product is CSAGAPNGEQYF.

This clonotype was picked up many times. The gene calls are TRBV6-1 and TRBJ1-2; D is undetermined. This CDR3 is built from 12 residues. V lost 1 base, J lost 13 bases, and 13 bases lay in between. The V gene's germline CDR1 is MNHNS and CDR2 SASEGT. CDR3 sequence (DNA): TGTGCCAGCAGTGAAGACAAGCCAATGAGCACCTTC. Translated: CASSEDKPMSTF.

In this sample, this clonotype turned up many times. J is TRBJ2-1 and V is TRBV6-1; unclear D gene. The CDR3 spans 10 residues. Trimming shortened V by 8 bases and J by 6 bases, and 5 bases separated the two germline ends. CDR1 is MNHNS, CDR2 SASEGT, per germline. The CDR3 is CASAGNEQFF. In DNA, the CDR3 is TGTGCCAGCGCCGGCAATGAGCAGTTCTTC.

Concerning this clonotype: A much larger clone sits a single nucleotide away, making a read error possible. The chain is built from TRBV28 and TRBJ2-7, with no clear D. V was cut by 9 bases and J by 2 bases, with 14 bases left in between. This CDR3 has 13 amino acids. CDR1 and CDR2 from the germline V gene are MDHEN and SYDVKM. The CDR3 DNA reads as TGTGCCAGTGCTGACGGGCACCCCTACGAGCAGTACTTC. It specifies CASADGHPYEQYF.

V is TRBV3-1 and J is TRBJ2-5, with 11 bases identical to TRBD2. The ends lost 2 bases at V and 7 bases at J; junction bases unmatched: 3. CDR1 is LGHDT, CDR2 YNNKEL, per germline (reference sequence). This CDR3 contains 14 residues. The CDR3 loop is CASSQTLAGGTQYF. The CDR3 nucleotides are TGTGCCAGCAGCCAAACCCTAGCGGGGGGGACCCAGTACTTC.